Below, one T cell receptor (beta chain) is given with its context. No antigen is known for it. The data are from a study of cytomegalovirus exposure and HLA in healthy donors. Study-level points and caveats: Accurate predictions that matched the HLA-A and HLA-B alleles of most subjects were reportedly made from TCR beta sequences. In a later analysis, at a false discovery rate of 0.05, roughly 17,000 TCR beta sequences matched HLA alleles.

Regarding donors, all were healthy bone marrow donors. When sampled, the donors appeared nominally healthy, though they likely had unrecorded immune exposures. V dropped 4 bases and J dropped 2 bases, with 20 bases sitting between them. The germline CDR1 and CDR2 sequences are MDHEN and SYDVKM. CDR3 size: 17 residues. The study ran its PCR with 60 Vbeta and 13 Jbeta primers. The repertoire was sequenced with immunoSEQ multiplex PCR; TCRdb's copy has only in-frame clones and lacks some. This sample has some 84,000 clones, with roughly 63% found just once. The sequenced sample was PBMCs. This receptor was taken from a woman in her thirties or forties in good health and CMV-seropositive. The V call is TRBV28, the J call TRBJ2-5; tentatively, D is TRBD1 (6 bases). CDR3 in amino acids: CASSYPGANRRQETQYF. Here the CDR3 DNA reads TGTGCCAGCAGTTATCCAGGGGCGAATAGGCGGCAAGAGACCCAGTACTTC.